The 22 T cell receptor beta chains below come from one sample, sequenced in a study of T-cell reconstitution after alpha-beta-depleted transplantation in children. This sample's TCRbeta library carried unique molecular identifier barcodes. TCRdb recomputed calls from the PCR reads with MiXCR, one row per CDR3 protein. The sample consists of about 980,000 distinct CDR3 sequences, about 29% of them appearing once. This material consisted of PBMCs, mostly from graft donor cells, taken 360 days after TCRalphabeta/CD19-depleted stem cell transplant. The receptors were gathered from a boy under three years old who had a stem cell transplant for SCID, so the T cells may come from the graft donor.

This clonotype was counted a few times. V is TRBV27 and J is TRBJ1-6, with 8 bases fitting TRBD1. Germline CDR1 is MNHEY and CDR2 is SMNVEV (reference sequence). V lost 2 bases to trimming and J lost 7 bases; unmatched junction nucleotides: 10. There are 17 residues in the CDR3. The CDR3, as DNA: TGTGCCAGCAGTTTACTGGCAGGGGGCGAGTCCAATTCACCCCTCCACTTT. This gives the protein CASSLLAGGESNSPLHF.

This clonotype was seen more than once but under ten times. The chain uses TRBV20-1 and TRBJ2-1; D gene ambiguous. The CDR3 is 14 residues long. In germline, CDR1 is DFQATT, CDR2 SNEGSKA (reference sequence). Deletions cut 3 bases from V and 1 base from J, with 10 bases between. The CDR3 nucleotides read TGCAGTGCTAGTACCACGGTTTCCTACAATGAGCAGTTCTTC. Encoded protein: CSASTTVSYNEQFF.

The CDR3, as DNA: TGTGCCAGCAGTGGGGGGGACCTTCCTGGGGCCAACGTCCTGACTTTC. Encoded protein: CASSGGDLPGANVLTF. The chain recombines TRBV28 with TRBJ2-6, with 7 bases that match TRBD2. The CDR3 spans 16 residues. From germline, CDR1 is MDHEN and CDR2 SYDVKM. Losses at the gene ends were 5 bases for V and 2 bases for J; bases not matched to a gene: 6. Full variable domain (missing parts from reference TRBV28 and TRBJ2-6): DVKVTQSSRYLVKRTGEKVFLECVQDMDHENMFWYRQDPGLGLRLIYFSYDVKMKEKGDIPEGYSVSREKKERFSLILESASTNQTSMYLCASSGGDLPGANVLTFGAGSRLTVL.

The chain employs TRBV6-6 and TRBJ1-6, with 8 positions matching TRBD1. The CDR3 has 12 amino acids. Germline-derived CDR1 and CDR2 are MNHNY and SVGAGI (reference sequence). V was clipped by 10 bases and J by 7 bases; unmatched bases: 3. Here the CDR3 DNA reads TGTGCCACCTGGACAGGGAATTCACCCCTCCACTTT. This sequence encodes CATWTGNSPLHF.

J is TRBJ2-3 and V is TRBV7-3; 8 positions match TRBD1. This CDR3 is 17 amino acids long. Per the germline V gene, CDR1 is SGHTA and CDR2 is FQGTGA. V dropped 3 bases and J dropped 5; count of bases not matched to a gene: 13. DNA for the CDR3: TGTGCCAGCAGCTTCTTTGGCAGGGGGCATAGTAAAGATACGCAGTATTTT. Protein product: CASSFFGRGHSKDTQYF.

The chain has TRBV20-1 and TRBJ2-1; TRBD2 agrees at 12 bases. Looked up from germline, CDR1 is DFQATT and CDR2 is SNEGSKA (reference sequence). This CDR3 comprises 16 residues. V was pared by 1 base and J by 12 bases, with 13 bases of the junction left unmatched. CDR3 sequence reads: CSARALTSGGPAGQFF. The CDR3 DNA reads TGCAGTGCTAGAGCCTTGACTAGCGGGGGCCCAGCCGGGCAGTTCTTC.

This chain joins TRBV24-1 and TRBJ2-5; 9 bases match TRBD2. The CDR3 is made up of 16 amino acids. Germline V CDR1 and CDR2: KGHDR, SFDVKD. The V and J ends lost 3 bases and 3 bases, in that order; junction bases with no gene match: 7. This chain's CDR3 is CATSDNVAGVKETQYF. The CDR3 region has the DNA TGTGCCACCAGTGATAATGTAGCGGGGGTGAAAGAGACCCAGTACTTC.

The table lists this clonotype with a few counts. The V and J genes are TRBV2 and TRBJ2-7; D is unclear. Germline CDR1 is SNHLY and CDR2 is FYNNEI. V lost 7 bases and J 4 bases, leaving 14 bases between the germline ends. This CDR3 comprises 13 residues. The CDR3 region has the DNA TGTGCCAGCATCCACGACGAAGGGTACGAGCAGTACTTC. This translates into CASIHDEGYEQYF.

The chain links TRBV15 to TRBJ2-2, with D possibly being TRBD1 or TRBD2 (5 bases each). Trimming stripped 1 base from V and 7 bases from J, with 7 bases between. From germline, CDR1 is LNHNV and CDR2 YYDKDF (reference sequence). There are 13 residues in the CDR3. CDR3 bases: TGTGCCACCAGCAGAGGGGGGTTCGGGGAGCTGTTTTTT. It translates to CATSRGGFGELFF.

This clonotype has more than one count but fewer than ten. This chain links TRBV5-1 with TRBJ2-2, with D possibly TRBD2 on 6 matching bases. The CDR3 is 15 amino acids. Trimming pared 4 bases from V and 4 bases from J, leaving 14 bases between. Per germline, CDR1 SGHRS and CDR2 YFSETQ. The CDR3: CASSLVPGGTGELFF. For the CDR3, the DNA is TGCGCCAGCAGCCTTGTCCCCGGGGGCACCGGGGAGCTGTTTTTT.

In its sample, this clonotype was seen a few times. This chain links TRBV15 with TRBJ2-7, with 8 bases aligning to TRBD1. Germline values: CDR1 LNHNV, CDR2 YYDKDF (reference sequence). CDR3 length: 16 residues. V shed 0 bases and J 2 bases; nucleotides not matched to a gene: 6. CDR3 sequence: CATSRDWAGGPYEQYF. CDR3 nucleotides: TGTGCCACCAGCAGAGATTGGGCAGGGGGCCCCTACGAGCAGTACTTC. Drawing the rest from reference TRBV15 and TRBJ2-7, the complete variable domain is DAMVIQNPRYQVTQFGKPVTLSCSQTLNHNVMYWYQQKSSQAPKLLFHYYDKDFNNEADTPDNFQSRRPNTSFCFLDIRSPGLGDTAMYLCATSRDWAGGPYEQYFGPGTRLTVT.

The chain employs TRBV7-8 and TRBJ1-2; 9 bases map to TRBD1. This CDR3 is built from 14 residues. The V gene's germline CDR1 is SGHVS and CDR2 FQNEAQ. J lost 8 bases, V lost 2 bases, and 6 bases had no gene match. The CDR3 region is CASSLRDRDRGYTF. CDR3 sequence (DNA): TGTGCCAGCAGCTTAAGGGACAGGGACAGGGGCTACACCTTC.

The sample holds a few counts of this clonotype. CDR3 in DNA: TGTGCCAGCAGACAGGACACTGTAGCGAACACCGGGGAGCTGTTTTTT. Translating it yields CASRQDTVANTGELFF. The chain has TRBV3-1 and TRBJ2-2; weak D call: TRBD1 (5 bases). This CDR3 spans 16 amino acids. V was trimmed by 6 bases and J by 0 bases, leaving 14 bases between them. Germline V gene data show CDR1 as LGHDT and CDR2 as YNNKEL (reference sequence).

This clonotype came up many times. The gene calls are TRBV21-1 and TRBJ2-7. TRBV21-1 is tagged as a pseudogene. The CDR3 sequence is 15 residues long. The CDR3 DNA reads TGTGCCAGCAGCAAAGGACACCGAGCCTCCTACGAGCAGTACTTC. Protein sequence: CASSKGHRASYEQYF.

The sample holds a few counts of this clonotype. This chain links TRBV5-1 with TRBJ1-5, with 7 bases lining up with TRBD1. The CDR3 totals 14 residues. Germline values: CDR1 SGHRS, CDR2 YFSETQ. Trimming cost V 5 bases and J 5 bases; bases outside gene matches: 7. CDR3 residues: CASSLDTGDQPQHF. In DNA form, the CDR3 reads TGCGCCAGCAGTCTAGACACAGGGGATCAGCCCCAGCATTTT.

This clonotype occurred many times. V is TRBV7-8 and J is TRBJ2-3; no definite D call. Germline V CDR1 and CDR2: SGHVS, FQNEAQ. The CDR3 has 12 residues. V was pared by 6 bases and J by 6 bases, with 10 bases between. CDR3 amino acids: CASSPDWDTQYF. The CDR3 bases are TGTGCCAGCAGTCCCGACTGGGATACGCAGTATTTT.

V gene TRBV28 combines with J gene TRBJ2-3, with 8 bases matching TRBD2. Germline values: CDR1 MDHEN, CDR2 SYDVKM. J lost 4 bases, V lost 6 bases, and 9 bases had no gene match. CDR3 size: 15 residues. The CDR3 reads CASSSLGLVADTQYF. CDR3 DNA sequence: TGTGCCAGCAGCAGCTTGGGACTAGTCGCAGATACGCAGTATTTT.

The V gene is TRBV19, the J gene TRBJ2-7; weak D call: TRBD1 (6 bases). The V end lost 3 bases, the J end lost 3 bases, and 12 bases lay between the germline ends. Germline CDR1 LNHDA, CDR2 SQIVND (reference sequence). There are 14 residues in the CDR3. The CDR3 DNA is TGTGCCAGTAGTATCGGCAGGGGAGTCTACGAGCAGTACTTC. Encoded protein: CASSIGRGVYEQYF.

The rearrangement joins TRBV5-1 to TRBJ2-2, with 7 positions matching TRBD1. Germline V CDR1 and CDR2: SGHRS, YFSETQ. V shed 3 bases, J shed 7 bases, and the junction held 9 bases outside the gene matches. This CDR3 has 15 residues. The CDR3 loop is CASSSLKTGIGELFF. The CDR3 DNA reads as TGCGCCAGCAGCTCCCTGAAGACAGGGATCGGGGAGCTGTTTTTT.

This clonotype was found a few times. The chain combines TRBV18 with TRBJ2-5; no reliable D call. This CDR3 contains 15 residues. Germline CDR1 reads KGHSH; CDR2 reads LQKENI. The ends were cut back, 1 base at V and 1 base at J, with 10 bases in the middle. CDR3 coding DNA: TGTGCCAGCTCACCACTTGGTACAGCCCAAGAGACCCAGTACTTC. Translated: CASSPLGTAQETQYF.

The table lists this clonotype with a few counts. The chain couples TRBV6-5 to TRBJ2-6; maybe TRBD1 (5 bases). V lost 4 bases to trimming and J lost 0 bases, with 16 bases between them. Germline V lookup: CDR1 MNHEY, CDR2 SVGAGI. CDR3 length equals 18 residues. The CDR3 coding sequence is TGTGCCAGCAGTTTACGGTCCCTTGACAGCTCTGGGGCCAACGTCCTGACTTTC. It encodes CASSLRSLDSSGANVLTF.

The chain combines TRBV6-5 with TRBJ2-5, with a possible D match to TRBD1 (5 bases). Between the trimmed V and J ends, which lost 0 bases and 2 bases, there was a span of 16 bases. Germline assignment: CDR1 MNHEY and CDR2 SVGAGI. CDR3 length: 17 residues. As DNA, the CDR3 is TGTGCCAGCAGTTACTCAGGGGCAGGGCGACCGCAAGAGACCCAGTACTTC. This translates into CASSYSGAGRPQETQYF.